This record looks at one T cell receptor beta chain sequence and its context. What this receptor recognizes is not known. No qualities accompany the bases; no much larger clone lies one base away. This entry belongs to a study of a mutant IDH1 vaccine in newly diagnosed glioma (dated by TCRdb to the early 2020s). Concerning the study at large: Eight vaccinations were administered to patients in weeks 1, 3, 5, 7, 11, 15, 19 and 23, corresponding to visits V03 through V10. Vaccination started 4-6 weeks after radiotherapy alone, or was given together with temozolomide cycles in the groups whose treatment included chemotherapy. Of the 32 patients who were treated, approximately 60% were male and roughly 40% were female, and the mean age was roughly 40 years. Prior to enrollment, standard therapy consisting of radiotherapy alone, temozolomide alone, or radiochemotherapy with temozolomide had been administered to patients, with the combination being received by most patients. Peripheral blood was drawn at six visits: V03 (baseline), V05, V07, V10, V12 and V13. For exploratory analyses, 25 to 30 treated patients had longitudinal TCRB deep sequencing done wherever samples were available.

Broad study findings and their caveats: PBMC samples for TCRB deep sequencing were selected based on availability. It was noted by the authors that analyses of patient blood samples could not be reproduced owing to sample limitations. Pseudoprogression seemed to be unrelated to changes in the top peripheral T cell clonotypes found by TCRB sequencing. Immune responses induced by the vaccine were seen in 90% to 95% of patients across multiple MHC alleles.

V is cut back by 3 bases and J by 3 bases, with 2 bases in the junction unmatched. From cysteine to phenylalanine, the CDR3 is 14 amino acids long. Only the CDR3 portion is preserved as DNA: 42 bases, with reading frame beginning at the first base. According to the germline V gene, CDR1 reads SGHTA and CDR2 reads FQGNSA. Library preparation was by the immunoSEQ multiplex PCR assay. Following the manufacturer's protocol, the hsTCRB Kit was used to amplify rearranged TCR beta chain sequences. An Illumina MiSeq was used to sequence the TCRB libraries. Processing in the source paper ran as follows. The proprietary platform of the kit vendor was used for demultiplexing, trimming and gene mapping. TCRdb re-hosts the immuneACCESS table, in-frame sequences only. Its copies lack some clones; in the studies checked, an unresolved V gene accounts for under half of them, and the cause for the rest is not known. That table supplies the V and J calls and clone size; D and trimming were determined from the DNA. The sample table shows over 60,000 clones, and over 75% are seen once. 1.5% to 2.5% of the sample comes from the top ten.

The time point tag for this specimen amounts to: week 11, during vaccination. Each vaccine dose, consisting of 300 ug of a 20-mer mutant IDH1 peptide in Montanide, was administered subcutaneously with topical imiquimod. Newly diagnosed WHO grade 3 or 4 IDH1-mutant astrocytomas showing loss of nuclear ATRX were present in the donors. The samples were drawn from NOA16, a multicentre, single-arm, open-label phase I trial in Germany that tested a mutant IDH1 peptide vaccine in humans for the first time. The DNeasy Blood and Tissue Kit was used to extract genomic DNA from EDTA blood for TCRB sequencing.

Sequenced material: PBMCs, taken from a glioma patient whose treatment included an IDH1 peptide vaccine. The receptor chain draws on TRBV7-2 and TRBJ1-5; the junction holds 7 bases that match TRBD1. The sequence came from a man between 40 and 49 years old with glioma. The CDR3 amino acid sequence is: CASSLDRNNQPQHF. The DNA reads as follows: TGTGCCAGCAGCTTGGACAGGAACAATCAGCCCCAGCATTTT.